These 28 T cell receptor beta chains were sequenced from one sample in a study of blood T cell repertoires in COVID-19. Here immunoSEQ multiplex PCR was the method, and the copy in TCRdb shows in-frame clones only, minus some. The data contain 40,000 to 60,000 clones, over 85% of them singletons. Sample: peripheral blood. The source is a man aged 60-69 years with COVID-19, enrolled during active disease.

This clone has a handful of counts. The chain uses TRBV18 and TRBJ2-1; 10 nucleotides agree with TRBD2. The germline V gene has CDR1 KGHSH and CDR2 LQKENI. V was pared by 3 bases and J by 1 base, with 3 bases of the junction left unmatched. This CDR3 comprises 16 residues. CDR3 in DNA: TGTGCCAGCTCACCTGGAGCGGGAGGGTCCTACAATGAGCAGTTCTTC. It specifies CASSPGAGGSYNEQFF.

This clone came up once. The rearrangement uses TRBV28 and TRBJ1-6; tentatively, D is TRBD1 (6 bases). V dropped 7 bases and J dropped 10 bases, with 17 bases sitting between them. There are 14 residues in the CDR3. Looked up from germline, CDR1 is MDHEN and CDR2 is SYDVKM. CDR3 coding DNA: TGTGCCAGCAACCCAGGGGCGGTGTTGTCACCCCTCCACTTT. Translation gives CASNPGAVLSPLHF.

The chain couples TRBV19 to TRBJ1-2; D unresolved. The length of the CDR3 is 14 residues. V lost 3 bases and J 4 bases, leaving 12 bases between the germline ends. Germline lookup yields CDR1 LNHDA and CDR2 SQIVND (reference sequence). The chain's CDR3 is CASSIGARGYGYTF. Written as DNA, the CDR3 is TGTGCCAGTAGTATCGGTGCGCGCGGCTATGGCTACACCTTC.

The rearrangement uses TRBV5-4 and TRBJ2-7, with a weak D call TRBD1 (5 bases). The germline CDR1 and CDR2 sequences are SGHNT and YYREEE (reference sequence). The CDR3 is 13 amino acids. Trimming left V 2 bases short and J 9 bases short, with 15 bases between. CDR3 sequence (DNA): TGTGCCAGCAGCTTAAAAGCAGGGTTCGGGCAGTACTTC. It encodes CASSLKAGFGQYF.

V gene TRBV27 combines with J gene TRBJ1-5, with D unclear. This CDR3 spans 14 amino acids. Deletions cut 4 bases from V and 0 bases from J, with 7 bases between. CDR1 is MNHEY, CDR2 SMNVEV, per germline (reference sequence). CDR3 DNA sequence: TGTGCCAGCAGTTCACTTCCTAGCAATCAGCCCCAGCATTTT. It specifies CASSSLPSNQPQHF.

This clone was picked up one time. In DNA form, the CDR3 reads TGTGCCAGCAGCCAGGTACAGGGATCCACAGATACGCAGTATTTT. Its translation is CASSQVQGSTDTQYF. The rearrangement links TRBV3-1 (or the pseudogene TRBV3-2) to TRBJ2-3; tentatively, D is TRBD1 (6 bases). The CDR3 contains 15 residues. Trimming stripped 3 bases from V and 2 bases from J, with 12 bases between. Germline CDR1 LGHDT, CDR2 YNNKEL (reference sequence).

This chain uses TRBV18 with TRBJ1-2; 8 bases are shared with TRBD1. The CDR3 extends over 13 amino acids. The germline CDR1 and CDR2 sequences are KGHSH and LQKENI. The V segment lost 3 bases and the J segment 3 bases; nucleotides outside the gene matches: 0. In DNA, the CDR3 is TGTGCCAGCTCACCGACAGGGGACTATGGCTACACCTTC. This gives the protein CASSPTGDYGYTF.

The chain is built from TRBV19 and TRBJ2-7, with 13 bases matching TRBD2. Germline trimming cut 5 bases from V and 4 bases from J; bases unmatched to any gene: 2. CDR1 is LNHDA and CDR2 is SQIVND in the germline V gene (reference sequence). This CDR3 comprises 14 residues. The CDR3 sequence is CASSGLAGVYEQYF. The DNA for the CDR3 is TGTGCCAGTAGTGGACTAGCGGGAGTGTACGAGCAGTACTTC.

The CDR3 DNA sequence: TGTGCCAGCAGTCCCAAGACAGGGACCACTGAAGCTTTCTTT. Its protein is CASSPKTGTTEAFF. The chain joins TRBV28 to TRBJ1-1; TRBD1 matches at 7 bases. The germline V gene has CDR1 MDHEN and CDR2 SYDVKM. This CDR3 spans 14 amino acids. Trimming took 5 bases from V and 4 from J; bases not matched to a gene: 7.

The chain has TRBV12-3 or TRBV12-4 and TRBJ2-1, with no clear D. Trimming stripped 6 bases from V and 6 bases from J, with 9 bases between. The CDR3 spans 12 residues. The CDR3 nucleotides are TGTGCCAGCAGCTTACCGAGCAATGAGCAGTTCTTC. Encoded protein: CASSLPSNEQFF.

This rearrangement joins TRBV9 to TRBJ2-1; 15 positions agree with TRBD2. Germline CDR1 and CDR2: SGDLS and YYNGEE. The CDR3 spans 16 residues. V was pared by 5 bases and J by 8 bases, with 8 bases of the junction left unmatched. CDR3 region: CASSRTSGRVRDEQFF. The CDR3 bases are TGTGCCAGCAGTCGGACTAGCGGGAGGGTCCGAGATGAGCAGTTCTTC.

The chain employs TRBV10-3 and TRBJ2-1; TRBD2 aligns across 10 bases. The CDR3 spans 16 residues. Germline trimming cut 2 bases from V and 5 bases from J; bases unmatched to any gene: 6. Per germline, CDR1 ENHRY and CDR2 SYGVKD. The CDR3 DNA sequence: TGTGCCATCAGTGAGAGTGGACTAGCGGCCAACAATGAGCAGTTCTTC. It encodes CAISESGLAANNEQFF.

The V gene is TRBV28, the J gene TRBJ2-7; D gene uncertain. Germline assignment: CDR1 MDHEN and CDR2 SYDVKM. V was clipped by 7 bases and J by 2 bases, with 15 bases between them. There are 14 residues in the CDR3. CDR3 region: CASKGGSPPYEQYF. The CDR3 nucleotides read TGTGCCAGCAAAGGCGGCAGCCCTCCCTACGAGCAGTACTTC.

Points on this clone: The sample carries other DNA sequences with the same CDR3. In nucleotides, the CDR3 is TGTGCCAGCAGCCCCCAGACAGGGTCCTATGGCTACACCTTC. Translation gives CASSPQTGSYGYTF. This chain connects TRBV9 to TRBJ1-2; 7 nucleotides line up with TRBD1. Per the germline V gene, CDR1 is SGDLS and CDR2 is YYNGEE. The CDR3 extends over 14 amino acids. V dropped 4 bases and J dropped 4; count of bases not matched to a gene: 7. The full variable domain, rest sourced from reference TRBV9 and TRBJ1-2, is DSGVTQTPKHLITATGQRVTLRCSPRSGDLSVYWYQQSLDQGLQFLIQYYNGEERAKGNILERFSAQQFPDLHSELNLSSLELGDSALYFCASSPQTGSYGYTFGSGTRLTVV.

The chain links TRBV12-3 or TRBV12-4 to TRBJ2-1; D gene unclear. CDR3 length: 12 residues. V gave up 2 bases and J gave up 12 bases, with 11 bases separating them. CDR3 residues: CASSLTRHRQFF. CDR3 sequence (DNA): TGTGCCAGCAGTTTAACCCGCCATAGGCAGTTCTTC.

The chain employs TRBV2 and TRBJ2-1; 10 nucleotides line up with TRBD2. The germline CDR1 and CDR2 sequences are SNHLY and FYNNEI. With V trimmed by 6 bases and J by 4 bases, 9 bases remained unmatched. The CDR3 runs 16 residues. The CDR3 reads CASRKRTSGSYNEQFF. For the CDR3, the DNA is TGTGCCAGCAGGAAAAGGACTAGCGGAAGTTACAATGAGCAGTTCTTC.

This clone has a single count. The rearrangement joins TRBV5-4 to TRBJ2-7; a possible D gene is TRBD2 (7 bases). Germline CDR1 and CDR2: SGHNT and YYREEE (reference sequence). This CDR3 comprises 15 residues. V shed 5 bases and J shed 6 bases, with 21 bases lying between them. This CDR3 is CASRVRGGAPGEQYF. CDR3 in DNA: TGTGCCAGCAGGGTGAGGGGGGGCGCCCCCGGCGAGCAGTACTTC.

This clone appeared a few times. The genes are TRBV3-1 (or the pseudogene TRBV3-2) and TRBJ2-7; possibly TRBD1 for D (6 bases). The germline V gene encodes CDR1 LGHDT and CDR2 YNNKEL (reference sequence). The CDR3 sequence is 15 residues long. V lost 2 bases and J 5 bases, leaving 16 bases between the germline ends. As DNA, the CDR3 is TGTGCCAGCAGCCAAACCAGGGGCTCGCGGGACGAGCAGTACTTC. Encoded protein: CASSQTRGSRDEQYF.

The chain links TRBV9 to TRBJ2-2; a weak D match, TRBD1 (5 bases). V was pared by 0 bases and J by 6 bases, with 12 bases between. Germline-derived CDR1 and CDR2 are SGDLS and YYNGEE. The CDR3 consists of 15 residues. The CDR3 region is CASSVGQGTAGELFF. The CDR3 DNA reads TGTGCCAGCAGCGTAGGGCAGGGTACCGCCGGGGAGCTGTTTTTT.

The chain links TRBV29-1 to TRBJ1-1, with D unresolved. Germline V gene sequence: CDR1 SQVTM, CDR2 ANQGSEA. The CDR3 loop spans 13 amino acids. Trimming removed 5 bases at V and 4 bases at J, with 14 bases between. The CDR3 sequence: CSVYLQVSTEAFF. In DNA, the CDR3 is TGCAGCGTTTACCTGCAGGTAAGCACTGAAGCTTTCTTT.

V gene TRBV27 combines with J gene TRBJ1-5, with TRBD1 matching over 11 bases. The CDR3 loop spans 14 amino acids. The junction had 2 bases not matched to a gene; V was cut back by 5 bases and J by 5 bases. Germline values: CDR1 MNHEY, CDR2 SMNVEV (reference sequence). The CDR3 reads CASSRTGGYQPQHF. For the CDR3, the DNA is TGTGCCAGCAGTCGGACAGGGGGCTATCAGCCCCAGCATTTT.

This chain connects TRBV7-2 to TRBJ1-1; 7 positions match TRBD1. The CDR3 covers 14 residues. Germline values: CDR1 SGHTA, CDR2 FQGNSA. The V segment lost 7 bases and the J segment 5 bases; nucleotides outside the gene matches: 10. In nucleotides, the CDR3 is TGTGCCAGCACTTTAGACAGGGTCGGGACTGAAGCTTTCTTT. As protein: CASTLDRVGTEAFF.

This clone was found a few times. The V gene is TRBV3-1 (or the pseudogene TRBV3-2), the J gene TRBJ2-7, with 8 bases aligning to TRBD2. From germline, CDR1 is LGHDT and CDR2 YNNKEL (reference sequence). The CDR3 sequence is 15 residues long. J lost 7 bases, V lost 7 bases, and 15 bases had no gene match. This chain's CDR3 is CASNAGLAGRGEQYF. DNA of the CDR3: TGTGCCAGCAACGCAGGGCTAGCGGGCCGCGGGGAGCAGTACTTC.

The rearrangement joins TRBV19 to TRBJ1-1; the D is unclear. V gave up 5 bases and J gave up 2 bases, with 12 bases separating them. The CDR3 runs to 14 residues. CDR1 and CDR2 from the germline V gene are LNHDA and SQIVND (reference sequence). CDR3 loop: CASSPREVNTEAFF. The CDR3 DNA follows: TGTGCCAGTAGTCCTCGGGAAGTTAACACTGAAGCTTTCTTT. Full variable domain (outside the CDR3, taken from reference TRBV19 and TRBJ1-1): DGGITQSPKYLFRKEGQNVTLSCEQNLNHDAMYWYRQDPGQGLRLIYYSQIVNDFQKGDIAEGYSVSREKKESFPLTVTSAQKNPTAFYLCASSPREVNTEAFFGQGTRLTVV.

The chain links TRBV19 to TRBJ1-6, with D possibly TRBD1 on 6 matching bases. Deletions cut 5 bases from V and 11 bases from J, with 13 bases between. Germline V gene sequence: CDR1 LNHDA, CDR2 SQIVND (reference sequence). This CDR3 comprises 13 residues. CDR3 sequence reads: CASSSTGLPPLHF. The CDR3 region has the DNA TGTGCCAGTAGTTCCACAGGGCTACCACCCCTCCACTTT.

The V and J genes are TRBV6-6 and TRBJ1-2, with 7 bases identical to TRBD1. Unmatched junction bases numbered 7, after V lost 6 bases and J lost 6 bases. The CDR3 is made up of 13 amino acids. Germline CDR1 and CDR2: MNHNY and SVGAGI (reference sequence). This CDR3 reads CASSPPTGNGYTF. CDR3 in DNA: TGTGCCAGCAGCCCCCCGACAGGGAATGGCTACACCTTC.

The rearrangement links TRBV3-1 (or the pseudogene TRBV3-2) to TRBJ2-6; the match to TRBD1 covers 8 bases. Germline assignment: CDR1 LGHDT and CDR2 YNNKEL (reference sequence). J lost 0 bases, V lost 3 bases, and 7 bases had no gene match. The CDR3 sequence is 18 residues long. The CDR3 DNA reads as TGTGCCAGCAGCCATCAGGGGGCCATCAGCTCTGGGGCCAACGTCCTGACTTTC. It yields the protein CASSHQGAISSGANVLTF.

This chain connects TRBV3-1 (or the pseudogene TRBV3-2) to TRBJ1-2; no definite D call. Germline V lookup: CDR1 LGHDT, CDR2 YNNKEL (reference sequence). V was cut by 2 bases and J by 5 bases, with 6 bases left in between. The CDR3 extends over 12 amino acids. The CDR3 region has the DNA TGTGCCAGCAGCCAATACGGGTATGGCTACACCTTC. This codes for CASSQYGYGYTF.